This T cell receptor (beta chain) was sequenced during a study of cytomegalovirus exposure and HLA in healthy donors (dated by TCRdb to 2015 to 2018). Regarding the complete study: An earlier analysis of more than 550 of the donors reported about 260 Gb of sequence data and around 110 million unique TCR beta sequences obtained from about 170 million T cells. The study aimed to test whether signatures of past pathogen exposure could be identified by cataloging public T cell receptors. In addition to the first cohort of around 670 subjects, a separate validation cohort of 120 different subjects was used. Among 350 to 400 genotyped donors of the cohort, an average of around 240,000 unique TCR beta nucleotide sequences were sequenced per donor, roughly 18% of them non-productive. To study patterns of TCR occurrence, a later analysis re-analyzed previously published TCR beta repertoires from around 660 donors and added high-resolution HLA genotyping. Five DR-DQ haplotypes were treated as single units for association and clustering because of strong linkage in the cohort. Donor age, sex, ethnicity and CMV serostatus were collected together with the repertoire data. HLA typing included class I and class II loci at four-digit resolution. Roughly 320 gigabases of sequencing data and 91 million or so unique TCR sequences made up an early release that covered approximately 650 HLA-typed donors. Genome-wide SNP genotypes for about three fifths of the roughly 670 donors were used in a later genetic analysis, which treated that subset as a discovery cohort. In an earlier analysis of 587 of the donors, high-throughput TCR beta sequencing was used to judge whether each TCR beta V gene segment behaved as functional or pseudogenic. Rather than drawing on any new phenotypic data, the later analysis identified candidate immune exposures from TCR beta sequences and the way those sequences occurred across donors. The genetic ancestry cluster associated with self-reported Caucasian donors included roughly 84% of the 398 genotyped donors. Typing coverage varied by locus: about 620-630 donors for A, B, C, DRB1 and DQB1; about 520 for DQA1; about 600 for DPA1; under 490 for DPB1. All discovery cohort repertoires had been generated on a single sequencing platform. The T cell repertoires of 666 subjects were profiled by immunosequencing and related to cytomegalovirus serostatus. High-throughput TCR immunosequencing, statistical association of individual TCRs with disease status, and machine learning were combined to predict cytomegalovirus infection status. Broader findings and caveats from the paper: In vitro tests confirmed that a few of the cytomegalovirus-associated TCR beta chains recognize cytomegalovirus antigens. The earlier analysis of 587 of the donors excluded 15 to 20 rarely observed V segments, including chromosome 9 orphons, because counts were too low. According to a later analysis, parvovirus B19, influenza, CMV and Epstein-Barr virus appeared linked to several top co-occurrence clusters. According to a later analysis, TCR association rates differed among HLA loci, with DRB1 alleles showing the most associated TCRs and HLA-C alleles showing the fewest. The study listed 150 to 200 TCR beta chains as associated with cytomegalovirus. The sequencing pipeline was judged likely to have produced a cluster of highly shared sequence variants as a technical artifact. Most TCR sequences were seen in very few donors, while some public TCRs were found in many individuals. Correlated functional status among segregating V segments might be attributable to linkage disequilibrium, but an unknown experimental factor could not be ruled out. According to a later analysis, most CMV-associated TCR beta chains appeared to be HLA-restricted, and the HLA associations seemed to be driven largely by CMV exposure. A later analysis found that HLA-associated TCR beta chains were more clonally expanded and had lower generation probabilities than equally common non-associated chains. Only TCR beta chains were sequenced in this cohort, and the absence of alpha or paired-chain data limited detectable features. Roughly uniform sequencing depth across donors was assumed in presence/absence analyses, although this assumption may not hold. Assigning TCR associations to individual alleles was difficult when HLA alleles, especially DR and DQ, strongly co-occurred. The only immune exposure information available for the cohort was CMV serostatus. An earlier analysis of some 560 of the donors showed that most TCR beta V segments appeared in productive rearrangements either about 90% or about 30% of the time, which broadly matched IMGT annotations. At a false discovery rate of 0.05, a later analysis linked about 16,000 TCR beta sequences to specific HLA alleles. The classifier was reported to diagnose cytomegalovirus status with high specificity and sensitivity in both the original and validation cohorts. Some IMGT-functional V segments, including TRBV6-2 and TRBV6-3, could not be told apart with the 87-base-pair reads, so those segments were excluded. In a later genetic analysis, fewer N-insertions in productive TCRs were reported among donors in an Asian-associated ancestry cluster than the approximately 710-donor mean. An association between a missense DCLRE1C variant and V-gene and J-gene trimming of TCR beta chains was found in a later genetic analysis and replicated in an independent cohort. Because HLA typing was missing for some donors at each locus, association tests included only the typed subset. The authors suggested that the approach could potentially be generalized to other disease states and immunological phenotypes. A further reported finding was that TCR beta sequences accurately predicted the HLA-A and HLA-B alleles for most subjects in the first cohort.

In total, roughly 670 healthy bone marrow donors made up the cohort. All cohort members were sampled while nominally healthy, although unrecorded immune exposures were likely present. The donor was CMV seropositive and was included in the group of about 290 seropositive cohort members. Every donor gave a peripheral blood sample, and the peripheral blood mononuclear cells from that sample were used for TCR beta sequencing. The Qiagen DNeasy Blood Extraction Kit was used to extract genomic DNA from the blood cell samples. Spanning cysteine to phenylalanine, the CDR3 consists of 13 amino acids. Left in the record is the CDR3 DNA by itself, 39 bases read in frame from the first base. V drops 3 bases and J drops 9 bases, leaving 12 bases in between. The germline V gene encodes CDR1 SGHAT and CDR2 FQNNGV. The library came from the immunoSEQ multiplex PCR assay. The multiplex PCR relied on a mix of 60 forward primers for TCR Vbeta segments and 13 reverse primers for TCR Jbeta segments. The CDR3 region of rearranged TCR beta genes was amplified from genomic DNA by a multiplex PCR assay. Amplified TCR beta libraries were sequenced as 87-base-pair reads on the Illumina HiSeq System. The authors' analysis ran thus. In a later analysis, tens of millions of unique TCR beta chains were counted across the roughly 610 repertoires, and roughly 11 million of these chains were shared by at least two donors. To remove PCR and sequencing errors, raw reads were error-corrected and collapsed into unique sequences using a nearest-neighbor algorithm that merged closely related sequences. V, D and J gene segments were assigned by aligning CDR3 sequences to IMGT reference sequences. For a sequence to be retained, a match of at least six nucleotides was required to both a V gene segment and a J gene segment. A rearrangement counted as productive if the CDR3 had no stop codons and remained in frame with V and J, and every other rearrangement counted as non-productive. Following IMGT convention, CDR3 was defined as the stretch from the second conserved V-encoded cysteine to the conserved J-encoded phenylalanine. Sequences without an unambiguous match to a single V gene segment were excluded from the earlier analysis of approximately 560 of the donors. An earlier analysis of fewer than 650 of the donors classified V segments as functional when productive rearrangements were above 56.7% and as segregating when the standard deviation between donors was above 5%. To diagnose cytomegalovirus status from the catalog of TCR beta chain sequences, a statistical classification framework was built. In a later analysis, TCR nucleotide sequences were compared against IMGT/GENE-DB human TR gene sequences so that V and J genes could be assigned. Using the TCRdist pipeline, a later analysis assigned CDR3 sequences along with most-parsimonious VDJ recombination scenarios. In a later analysis, every TCR beta chain was defined by the combination of its CDR3 amino acid sequence and its V-gene family, and reads without a unique V-gene family were dropped. To address suspected cross-contamination and a sequencing artifact, a later analysis removed under 600 highly shared, low-generation-probability nucleotide sequences. A later analysis calculated a clonal expansion index for each public chain from normalized within-repertoire ranks of inferred template counts. In a later analysis, generation probabilities were computed with a VDJ recombination model fitted to out-of-frame rearrangements, and the resulting probabilities were checked against IGoR. In a later analysis, hypergeometric tests were used to score TCR-TCR, TCR-HLA and TCR-CMV co-occurrence, with a repertoire-size bias correction applied to TCR pairs. A later analysis estimated false discovery rates by permuting HLA or CMV assignments 20 times. A later analysis grouped co-occurring TCRs with DBSCAN, adding TCRdist sequence similarity when clustering within HLA-allele-positive subsets. Repertoires with fewer than 30,000 or more than 120,000 public chains were left out of co-occurrence clustering, as were a handful of repertoires with anomalous nucleotide sharing. Drawn from immuneACCESS, this table holds only the in-frame rearrangements with V and J called that TCRdb kept. Clones are partly lost; checked studies trace under half to an unresolved V gene and leave the rest unexplained. V, J and clone size were drawn from that table, and D and trimming were deduced from the DNA. Recorded for this sample are 170,000 or so clones; 77% of them occurred a single time. The ten biggest clones cover roughly 1.4% of the sample.

This clone was seen a few times. Its antigen has not been determined. No base qualities exist here, and no much larger clone lies one base off it. The V and J segments used are TRBV11-2 and TRBJ1-5, with no reliable assignment of the D segment. The sequence was obtained from a woman in her twenties or thirties in good health and CMV-seropositive. Sequencing was performed on PBMCs. This receptor has the CDR3 CASSFDGMGPQHF. In nucleotides, the sequence is TGTGCCAGCAGCTTTGACGGGATGGGGCCCCAGCATTTT.